This entry lists 27 T cell receptor beta chains sequenced from one sample in a study of blood T cell repertoires in COVID-19. TCRdb keeps only in-frame clones here, not all; method: immunoSEQ multiplex PCR. The sample has 140,000 to 150,000 clones, around 82% seen once. The specimen was peripheral blood. These receptor sequences come from a human donor in a cohort sampled during active COVID-19.

This clone was counted once. This sequence joins TRBV7-2 and TRBJ2-7; D is unresolved. The germline V gene encodes CDR1 SGHTA and CDR2 FQGNSA. There are 13 residues in the CDR3. Trimming pared 6 bases from V and 5 bases from J, leaving 14 bases between. The DNA of the CDR3 is TGTGCCAGCAGGCCAGCGCCGGTTAACGAGCAGTACTTC. Its translation is CASRPAPVNEQYF. The full variable domain, its missing parts supplied by reference TRBV7-2 and TRBJ2-7, is GAGVSQSPSNKVTEKGKDVELRCDPISGHTALYWYRQSLGQGLEFLIYFQGNSAPDKSGLPSDRFSAERTGGSVSTLTIQRTQQEDSAVYLCASRPAPVNEQYFGPGTRLTVT.

This chain uses TRBV21-1 with TRBJ2-7; the table's D gene call, TRBD1, was not cross checked with the DNA. TRBV21-1 corresponds to a pseudogene. The CDR3 has 14 residues. The CDR3 region has the DNA TGTGCCAGCAGCAGGGGCGCGAGCTCCTACGAGCAGTACTTC. Translated: CASSRGASSYEQYF.

This clone was counted a single time. This sequence joins TRBV19 and TRBJ1-5; 10 nucleotides agree with TRBD1. The junction had 10 bases not matched to a gene; V was cut back by 8 bases and J by 6 bases. The CDR3 spans 15 residues. CDR1 LNHDA and CDR2 SQIVND come from the germline V gene (reference sequence). The CDR3 region is CASSTGGGSGQPQHF. The CDR3 nucleotides read TGTGCCAGTTCGACAGGGGGCGGGTCCGGTCAGCCCCAGCATTTT.

This chain links TRBV18 with TRBJ2-3; weak D call: TRBD2 (5 bases). This CDR3 spans 15 amino acids. Germline V gene lookup returns CDR1 KGHSH and CDR2 LQKENI. With 3 bases removed from V and 8 bases from J, the gap between germline ends came to 18 bases. The CDR3 nucleotides are TGTGCCAGCTCACCGGCCCTCGGGCGGGTAGCTACGCAGTATTTT. Its protein product is CASSPALGRVATQYF.

This chain uses TRBV7-8 with TRBJ2-3; a weak D match, TRBD2 (6 bases). The CDR3 is made up of 13 amino acids. Trimming removed 5 bases from V and 3 bases from J, with 9 bases in between. Germline values: CDR1 SGHVS, CDR2 FQNEAQ. CDR3 loop: CASSAGGTDTQYF. The CDR3 nucleotides are TGTGCCAGCAGCGCCGGGGGAACAGATACGCAGTATTTT.

This clone was detected only once. V gene TRBV27 combines with J gene TRBJ1-2; TRBD1 aligns across 7 bases. The CDR3 runs to 15 residues. Germline V gives CDR1 MNHEY, CDR2 SMNVEV (reference sequence). J gave up 0 bases and V 6 bases, and 7 bases lay outside the gene matches. CDR3 amino acids: CASSHDRVPNYGYTF. The CDR3 DNA follows: TGTGCCAGCAGCCACGACAGGGTACCTAACTATGGCTACACCTTC.

The count of this clone is one. The V gene is TRBV6-5, the J gene TRBJ2-7; 8 bases align to TRBD2. The trim removed 10 bases at V and 1 base at J, leaving 12 bases unmatched. The CDR3 has 15 residues. CDR1 and CDR2 (germline): MNHEY, SVGAGI. The CDR3 here is CATSQGGGNSYEQYF. CDR3 bases: TGTGCCACCTCCCAGGGCGGGGGGAATTCCTACGAGCAGTACTTC.

The chain combines TRBV6-5 with TRBJ2-7; tentatively, D is TRBD2 (6 bases). The CDR3 contains 12 residues. From germline, CDR1 is MNHEY and CDR2 SVGAGI. The V end lost 6 bases, the J end lost 7 bases, and 13 bases lay between the germline ends. The CDR3 here is CASRRGTEEQYV. The DNA for the CDR3 is TGTGCCAGCAGGCGCGGGACTGAGGAGCAGTACGTC.

The rearrangement links TRBV12-3 or TRBV12-4 to TRBJ1-2; D not certain. Deletions cut 7 bases from V and 2 bases from J, with 11 bases between. The CDR3 is 13 amino acids. The CDR3 DNA sequence: TGTGCCAGCACTATACAGCAAAACTATGGCTACACCTTC. This translates into CASTIQQNYGYTF.

V and J are TRBV3-1 (or the pseudogene TRBV3-2) and TRBJ1-3; TRBD1 might be the D (5 bases). This CDR3 has 17 amino acids. Trimming removed 1 base from V and 3 bases from J, with 16 bases in between. Germline V gene lookup returns CDR1 LGHDT and CDR2 YNNKEL (reference sequence). CDR3 coding DNA: TGTGCCAGCAGCCAAGGGTGGGGCAGGTCAAGTGGAAACACCATATATTTT. Translating it yields CASSQGWGRSSGNTIYF.

The chain joins TRBV30 to TRBJ1-3; D unclear. In germline, CDR1 is GTSNPN, CDR2 SVGIG (reference sequence). Trimming stripped 4 bases from V and 3 bases from J, with 10 bases between. The CDR3 extends over 13 amino acids. The CDR3 nucleotides read TGTGCCTGGAACAGAGTGATTGGAAACACCATATATTTT. Protein product: CAWNRVIGNTIYF.

V and J are TRBV9 and TRBJ1-4; TRBD1 matches 7 bases. This CDR3 region has 15 residues. V shed 0 bases, J shed 8 bases, and the junction held 7 bases outside the gene matches. Per germline, CDR1 SGDLS and CDR2 YYNGEE. In DNA form, the CDR3 reads TGTGCCAGCAGCGTAGACGACAGGGCGGACGAAAAACTGTTTTTT. Its translation: CASSVDDRADEKLFF.

The chain employs TRBV10-3 and TRBJ1-5; TRBD1 might be the D (5 bases). Per germline, CDR1 ENHRY and CDR2 SYGVKD. V was pared by 4 bases and J by 0 bases, with 10 bases between. The CDR3 is 15 residues long. The CDR3 loop is CAISAGQDSNQPQHF. CDR3 DNA sequence: TGTGCCATCAGTGCCGGACAAGATAGCAATCAGCCCCAGCATTTT.

The chain has TRBV3-1 (or the pseudogene TRBV3-2) and TRBJ1-1, with 8 bases that match TRBD1. The V gene end was trimmed by 6 bases and the J gene end by 5 bases; junction bases not matched to a gene: 8. The CDR3 extends over 14 amino acids. The germline CDR1 and CDR2 sequences are LGHDT and YNNKEL (reference sequence). CDR3 amino acids: CASRTGGRGTEAFF. CDR3 coding DNA: TGTGCCAGCAGAACAGGGGGTAGGGGGACTGAAGCTTTCTTT.

This chain links TRBV28 with TRBJ1-1; D is unresolved. V was pared by 3 bases and J by 1 base, with 9 bases between. Germline assignment: CDR1 MDHEN and CDR2 SYDVKM. The CDR3 is 14 residues long. This chain's CDR3 is CASSLPGPNTEAFF. The CDR3, as DNA: TGTGCCAGCAGTTTGCCAGGTCCGAACACTGAAGCTTTCTTT.

The chain employs TRBV7-8 and TRBJ2-5; 11 nucleotides agree with TRBD2. Germline CDR1 reads SGHVS; CDR2 reads FQNEAQ. V was pared by 6 bases and J by 4 bases, with 4 bases of the junction left unmatched. CDR3 length: 14 amino acids. For the CDR3, the DNA is TGTGCCAGCAGTTCTAGCGGGAGGCGAGAGACCCAGTACTTC. Translating gives CASSSSGRRETQYF.

V usage is TRBV9 and J usage is TRBJ1-1; D unclear. Trimming shortened V by 3 bases and J by 7 bases, and 10 bases separated the two germline ends. The germline V gene has CDR1 SGDLS and CDR2 YYNGEE. The CDR3 totals 12 residues. CDR3 amino acids: CASSAGGVEAFF. Written as DNA, the CDR3 is TGTGCCAGCAGCGCGGGAGGAGTTGAAGCTTTCTTT.

The chain recombines TRBV18 with TRBJ2-7, with D tentatively TRBD2 (5 bases). The CDR3 runs 13 residues. Germline V CDR1 and CDR2: KGHSH, LQKENI. The V and J ends lost 3 bases and 3 bases respectively, with 9 bases between them. The CDR3: CASSPGMFYEQYV. The DNA for the CDR3 is TGTGCCAGCTCACCCGGGATGTTCTACGAGCAGTACGTC.

The chain links TRBV19 to TRBJ1-6; D ambiguous. The germline CDR1 and CDR2 sequences are LNHDA and SQIVND (reference sequence). Trimming removed 3 bases at V and 6 bases at J, with 3 bases between. The CDR3 extends over 12 amino acids. The CDR3 loop is CASSMSNSPLHF. In nucleotides, the CDR3 is TGTGCCAGTAGTATGAGTAATTCACCCCTCCACTTT. Using reference TRBV19 and TRBJ1-6 for the parts outside the CDR3, the full variable domain is DGGITQSPKYLFRKEGQNVTLSCEQNLNHDAMYWYRQDPGQGLRLIYYSQIVNDFQKGDIAEGYSVSREKKESFPLTVTSAQKNPTAFYLCASSMSNSPLHFGNGTRLTVT.

The chain recombines TRBV14 with TRBJ2-3; possible D gene TRBD1, 5 bases. V lost 0 bases to trimming and J lost 4 bases, with 11 bases between them. The germline V gene has CDR1 SGHDN and CDR2 FVKESK. This CDR3 comprises 15 residues. The CDR3 here is CASSQDRLGADTQYF. DNA for the CDR3: TGTGCCAGCAGCCAAGATCGGCTAGGGGCAGATACGCAGTATTTT.

This clone was counted once. The rearrangement joins TRBV13 to TRBJ1-2; TRBD1 matches at 7 bases. The CDR3 totals 14 residues. Germline V gene lookup returns CDR1 PRHDT and CDR2 FYEKMQ (reference sequence). Germline trimming cut 5 bases from V and 4 bases from J; bases unmatched to any gene: 7. The CDR3 nucleotides read TGTGCCAGCAGCGGCTACAGGGGTTCCTATGGCTACACCTTC. Translating gives CASSGYRGSYGYTF.

The J gene is TRBJ2-1, the V gene TRBV24-1; 8 nucleotides align to TRBD1. This CDR3 spans 12 amino acids. With 4 bases clipped from V and 12 bases from J, the junction kept 4 bases outside the gene matches. Germline CDR1 KGHDR, CDR2 SFDVKD. The CDR3: CATSDPGQGQFF. CDR3 nucleotides: TGTGCCACCAGTGACCCAGGACAGGGGCAGTTCTTC.

This clone was seen once. Here the CDR3 reads CASSQAGGQFGEAFF. The CDR3 DNA follows: TGCGCCAGCAGCCAAGCGGGGGGGCAGTTTGGGGAAGCTTTCTTT. V and J are TRBV4-3 and TRBJ1-1, with D perhaps TRBD1 (6 bases). The CDR3 runs to 15 residues. Looked up from germline, CDR1 is LGHNA and CDR2 is YSLEER. Trimming took off 1 base at V and 8 bases at J, with 17 bases between the two ends.

The chain carries TRBV7-2 and TRBJ2-7, with TRBD1 as a possible D gene (6 bases). Deletions cut 1 base from V and 3 bases from J, with 13 bases between. Germline CDR1 reads SGHTA; CDR2 reads FQGNSA. CDR3 length equals 15 residues. CDR3 nucleotides: TGTGCCAGCAGCTTAGTCCCGGACAGAGTCTACGAGCAGTACTTC. Residues: CASSLVPDRVYEQYF.

The chain uses TRBV5-1 and TRBJ2-2; D not resolved. Looked up from germline, CDR1 is SGHRS and CDR2 is YFSETQ. V lost 0 bases, J lost 1 base, and 4 bases lay in between. The CDR3 spans 14 residues. The CDR3 loop is CASSLAQNTGELFF. The CDR3 DNA follows: TGCGCCAGCAGCTTGGCACAGAACACCGGGGAGCTGTTTTTT.

This chain links TRBV4-3 with TRBJ1-1, with D possibly matching TRBD1 (5 bases). The CDR3 is 16 amino acids. Germline CDR1 LGHNA, CDR2 YSLEER. The V end lost 4 bases, the J end lost 1 base, and 16 bases lay between the germline ends. DNA for the CDR3: TGCGCCAGCAGCCGATCTGTGGGGCAGTCGAACACTGAAGCTTTCTTT. Protein sequence: CASSRSVGQSNTEAFF.

The chain has TRBV12-3 or TRBV12-4 and TRBJ2-6; D remains ambiguous. V dropped 5 bases and J dropped 3 bases, with 5 bases sitting between them. This CDR3 spans 13 amino acids. In DNA, the CDR3 is TGTGCCAGCAGTATACTTGGGGCCAACGTCCTGACTTTC. It encodes CASSILGANVLTF.